The 10 T cell receptor beta chains listed next were all sequenced from one sample in a study of cytomegalovirus exposure and HLA in healthy donors. With 60 Vbeta and 13 Jbeta primers, the PCR was carried out. Some clones are missing from TCRdb's copy, which holds only in-frame ones; the method was immunoSEQ multiplex PCR. The profile covers about 160,000 clones, with around 79% appearing a single time and approximately 2.3% taken by the ten largest. Input material: PBMCs. Receptors originate from a man between 35 and 55 years old in good health and CMV-seronegative.

V usage is TRBV25-1 and J usage is TRBJ2-5, with 11 bases aligning to TRBD2. Germline-derived CDR1 and CDR2 are MGHDK and SYGVNS. This CDR3 spans 15 amino acids. The V and J ends lost 6 bases and 5 bases, in that order; junction bases with no gene match: 8. The DNA for the CDR3 is TGTGCCAGCAGGGGACTAGCGGAGGTCGGGGAGACCCAGTACTTC. It encodes CASRGLAEVGETQYF.

The genes are TRBV28 and TRBJ2-3; D is ambiguous. V dropped 6 bases and J dropped 2 bases, with 6 bases sitting between them. This CDR3 contains 12 residues. Per germline, CDR1 MDHEN and CDR2 SYDVKM. The CDR3 loop is CASRSFTDTQYF. The CDR3 nucleotides are TGTGCCAGCAGGTCTTTCACAGATACGCAGTATTTT.

This clone was seen only a few times. This specimen includes other DNA sequences encoding the same CDR3. CDR3 nucleotide sequence: TGCGCCAGCAGCTGGATCGGGGGCAATGAGCAGTTCTTC. Translation: CASSWIGGNEQFF. V usage is TRBV5-1 and J usage is TRBJ2-1; possibly TRBD2 for D (6 bases). The CDR3 totals 13 residues. Germline V gene data show CDR1 as SGHRS and CDR2 as YFSETQ. V shed 3 bases and J shed 6 bases, with 10 bases lying between them.

The chain is built from TRBV18 and TRBJ2-2; D unclear. Germline V gene lookup returns CDR1 KGHSH and CDR2 LQKENI. This CDR3 is built from 13 residues. V was shortened by 5 bases and J by 0 bases, with 4 bases between the two germline ends. The CDR3 DNA reads as TGTGCCAGCTCATCGTCGAACACCGGGGAGCTGTTTTTT. It translates to CASSSSNTGELFF.

The chain couples TRBV6-5 to TRBJ2-5, with 9 nucleotides matching TRBD1. TRBJ2-7 matches the DNA end more closely, so the J call is doubtful. CDR1 and CDR2 from the germline V gene are MNHEY and SVGAGI. The CDR3 sequence is 16 residues long. CDR3 DNA: TGTGCCAGCAGTTACTCGAGGGACAGGGCCCCCTACGAGCAGTACTTC. The encoded protein is CASSYSRDRAPYEQYF.

This chain links TRBV6-4 with TRBJ2-2; weak D call: TRBD1 (5 bases). Trimming cost V 4 bases and J 2 bases, with 14 bases left between them. The CDR3 consists of 16 residues. The germline V gene has CDR1 MRHNA and CDR2 SNTAGT. In nucleotides, the CDR3 is TGTGCCAGCAGTGCGTTCACTCAGGGAAACACCGGGGAGCTGTTTTTT. Translated: CASSAFTQGNTGELFF.

The chain links TRBV6-5 to TRBJ2-7; TRBD2 agrees at 8 bases. V shed 2 bases, J shed 6 bases, and the junction held 6 bases outside the gene matches. Per the germline V gene, CDR1 is MNHEY and CDR2 is SVGAGI. The length of the CDR3 is 14 residues. The CDR3 reads CASSYDREGVEQYF. In DNA, the CDR3 is TGTGCCAGCAGTTACGATCGGGAGGGGGTCGAGCAGTACTTC.

The gene calls are TRBV10-3 and TRBJ2-7, with 8 bases lining up with TRBD1. Trimming at V came to 10 bases and at J to 4 bases, leaving 9 bases not matched to a gene. Per the germline V gene, CDR1 is ENHRY and CDR2 is SYGVKD. CDR3 size: 13 residues. The CDR3 nucleotides read TGTGCCACCGGCACAGGGGGTCCGTACGAGCAGTACTTC. As protein: CATGTGGPYEQYF.

This clone was detected only once. The chain combines TRBV2 with TRBJ2-3; maybe TRBD1 (5 bases). The ends were cut back, 4 bases at V and 6 bases at J, with 17 bases in the middle. The CDR3 spans 15 residues. Germline values: CDR1 SNHLY, CDR2 FYNNEI. Written as DNA, the CDR3 is TGTGCCAGCAGTGGATCGGACCTAGGGGCGGATACGCAGTATTTT. Protein: CASSGSDLGADTQYF.

The V call is TRBV18, the J call TRBJ1-3; D perhaps matches TRBD1 (6 bases). The germline V and J ends were trimmed by 2 bases and 0 bases, with 17 bases remaining between them. This CDR3 is 18 amino acids long. Germline lookup yields CDR1 KGHSH and CDR2 LQKENI. Here the CDR3 reads CASSPKTQGRRSGNTIYF. The CDR3 DNA follows: TGTGCCAGCTCACCAAAAACACAGGGCCGACGCTCTGGAAACACCATATATTTT.